The T cell receptor (beta chain) under discussion was sequenced for a study of regulatory T cells in long-lasting Graves disease. About the research overall: The definition of persistent Graves' disease was over 5 years of antithyroid drugs with positive TSH receptor antibodies.

This CDR3 has 13 residues. The germline gives CDR1 SGHVS, CDR2 FNYEAQ. Regarding the study as a whole: Segments TRBV28, TRBJ1-2 and TRBJ2-5 showed preferential usage in persistent disease. Persistent Graves' disease cases displayed lower TCR diversity than newly diagnosed ones.

About this clonotype: The antigen remains unidentified. Relative to the germline gene, one junction end is altered; a read error may explain this.

Library construction for TCR beta used iRepertoire HTBI primers and Arm-PCR of CDR3 regions. A single record per CDR3 protein comes from TCRdb applying MiXCR to the multiplex PCR reads. The sample has about 660,000 distinct CDR3 sequences, about 30% seen once. The time point was: persistent/refractory GD, antithyroid drugs over 5 years with positive TRAb. The TCR library was made from RNA that had been extracted from PBMCs in TRIzol. The receptor's source is a female donor with Graves disease. The V gene is TRBV7-6, the J gene TRBJ2-7; D is possibly TRBD1 (6 bases). Sequenced here: peripheral blood mononuclear cells (PBMCs), sampled when the disease was refractory, from a patient treated with antithyroid drugs. The CDR3 DNA is TGTGTCAGCAGCCCCGGACAGACCTACGAGCAGTACTTC. This encodes CVSSPGQTYEQYF.